Listed here are 15 T cell receptor beta chains from one sample, sequenced in a study of siplizumab effects on memory and regulatory T cells. Profiled with immunoSEQ multiplex PCR; TCRdb holds only in-frame clones, not every one. The top ten hold about 1.8% of the sample, which has about 120,000 clones, approximately 94% seen once. The sequenced material came from non-Treg CD4+ T cells sorted from blood. These receptors all stem from a human donor in good health.

This clone turned up a few times. The rearrangement uses TRBV5-1 and TRBJ2-1, with D perhaps being TRBD1 or TRBD2 (5 bases each). The ends were cut back, 2 bases at V and 8 bases at J, with 17 bases in the middle. The germline CDR1 and CDR2 sequences are SGHRS and YFSETQ. The CDR3 extends over 15 amino acids. This CDR3 reads CASSLAAGYDHEQFF. Written as DNA, the CDR3 is TGCGCCAGCAGCTTAGCGGCAGGGTACGACCATGAGCAGTTCTTC. The full variable domain, with the rest looked up from reference TRBV5-1 and TRBJ2-1, is KAGVTQTPRYLIKTRGQQVTLSCSPISGHRSVSWYQQTPGQGLQFLFEYFSETQRNKGNFPGRFSGRQFSNSRSEMNVSTLELGDSALYLCASSLAAGYDHEQFFGPGTRLTVL.

V gene TRBV4-2 combines with J gene TRBJ2-3; TRBD1 is a possible D gene (7 bases). This CDR3 spans 16 amino acids. Germline CDR1 and CDR2: LGHNA and YNFKEQ. V was shortened by 1 base and J by 2 bases, with 13 bases between the two germline ends. CDR3 protein: CASSQVAGGITDTQYF. The CDR3 nucleotides read TGTGCCAGCAGCCAAGTTGCAGGGGGGATCACAGATACGCAGTATTTT.

Regarding this clone: The junction and the germline gene differ at one end; a read error may be behind it. The chain employs TRBV2 and TRBJ1-5; D gene unclear. From germline, CDR1 is SNHLY and CDR2 FYNNEI. The length of the CDR3 is 11 residues. This CDR3 is CAGSESQPQHF. The CDR3 bases are TGTGCCGGCAGTGAAAGTCAGCCCCAGCATTTT.

The gene calls are TRBV7-2 and TRBJ1-4; D possibly corresponds to TRBD1 (6 bases). There are 14 residues in the CDR3. From germline, CDR1 is SGHTA and CDR2 FQGNSA. With 5 bases removed from V and 4 bases from J, the gap between germline ends came to 11 bases. The CDR3 nucleotides read TGTGCCAGCAGCCTGGACAGCTATAATGAAAAACTGTTTTTT. It codes for CASSLDSYNEKLFF.

J is TRBJ1-2 and V is TRBV18; D is unresolved. Germline CDR1 KGHSH, CDR2 LQKENI. Trimming took 3 bases from V and 8 from J, leaving 7 bases between them. CDR3 length: 11 residues. In DNA, the CDR3 is TGTGCCAGCTCACCTCGCTCCGGCTACACCTTC. It is translated as CASSPRSGYTF.

This clone was seen just once. The chain carries TRBV19 and TRBJ2-2, with 7 bases lining up with TRBD2. The germline CDR1 and CDR2 sequences are LNHDA and SQIVND (reference sequence). The CDR3 is 17 amino acids. The V and J ends lost 0 bases and 6 bases, in that order; junction bases with no gene match: 10. The CDR3 spells CASSIDGGVAGPGELFF. The CDR3 region has the DNA TGTGCCAGTAGTATAGATGGTGGAGTAGCGGGCCCCGGGGAGCTGTTTTTT.

This chain links TRBV6-5 with TRBJ1-1; perhaps TRBD1 as D (5 bases). There are 14 residues in the CDR3. From germline, CDR1 is MNHEY and CDR2 SVGAGI. Trimming took 6 bases from V and 4 from J, leaving 15 bases between them. This chain's CDR3 is CASSPNTGGTEAFF. CDR3 bases: TGTGCCAGCAGCCCAAACACGGGGGGCACTGAAGCTTTCTTT.

This chain uses TRBV5-1 with TRBJ2-5; the match to TRBD2 covers 9 bases. Germline CDR1 and CDR2: SGHRS and YFSETQ. This CDR3 is built from 15 residues. The V gene end was trimmed by 0 bases and the J gene end by 4 bases; junction bases not matched to a gene: 4. Written as DNA, the CDR3 is TGCGCCAGCAGCTTGGCTAGCGGGGATGGAGAGACCCAGTACTTC. This translates into CASSLASGDGETQYF.

The chain carries TRBV7-9 and TRBJ2-6; D is possibly TRBD1 (5 bases). CDR1 is SEHNR, CDR2 FQNEAQ, per germline (reference sequence). The length of the CDR3 is 14 residues. The ends were cut back, 5 bases at V and 8 bases at J, with 13 bases in the middle. The CDR3 region has the DNA TGTGCCAGCAGCCCCGACAGCCGCCCCAACGTCCTGACTTTC. Residues: CASSPDSRPNVLTF.

The rearrangement joins TRBV29-1 to TRBJ2-1; D is uncertain. This CDR3 contains 8 residues. The V and J ends lost 4 bases and 11 bases respectively, with 3 bases between them. Per germline, CDR1 SQVTM and CDR2 ANQGSEA. The CDR3 loop is CSVGKQFF. For the CDR3, the DNA is TGCAGCGTTGGGAAGCAGTTCTTC.

The rearrangement joins TRBV2 to TRBJ2-2, with 9 bases that match TRBD2. The CDR3 is 15 amino acids. Germline CDR1 is SNHLY and CDR2 is FYNNEI. V shed 3 bases and J 7 bases; nucleotides not matched to a gene: 6. CDR3 protein: CASSEGRLAVGELFF. CDR3 coding DNA: TGTGCCAGCAGTGAGGGGAGACTAGCGGTCGGGGAGCTGTTTTTT.

This sequence joins TRBV9 and TRBJ1-1; D is unclear. V dropped 0 bases and J dropped 0 bases, with 6 bases sitting between them. The CDR3 sequence is 14 residues long. Germline V lookup: CDR1 SGDLS, CDR2 YYNGEE. CDR3 nucleotides: TGTGCCAGCAGCGTAGTCCAGATGAACACTGAAGCTTTCTTT. This translates into CASSVVQMNTEAFF.

A note on this clone: Other DNA sequences from this sample encode an identical CDR3 as well. The chain links TRBV6-6 to TRBJ2-3; 12 bases are shared with TRBD2. Germline assignment: CDR1 MNHNY and CDR2 SVGAGI (reference sequence). This CDR3 is built from 15 residues. The ends lost 5 bases at V and 3 bases at J; junction bases unmatched: 3. The CDR3 reads CASSPGTSGTDTQYF. The DNA of the CDR3 is TGTGCCAGCAGTCCCGGGACTAGCGGGACAGATACGCAGTATTTT.

This clone was counted only a few times. This chain joins TRBV30 and TRBJ1-1; tentative D call: TRBD1 (5 bases). The CDR3 is 12 residues long. Per the germline V gene, CDR1 is GTSNPN and CDR2 is SVGIG (reference sequence). The V gene lost 6 bases and the J gene lost 4 bases, with 12 bases spanning the gap. For the CDR3, the DNA is TGTGCCTGCAGGGATTGGGGCACTGAAGCTTTCTTT. The encoded protein is CACRDWGTEAFF.

This chain links TRBV5-1 with TRBJ1-3; D ambiguous. The V gene's germline CDR1 is SGHRS and CDR2 YFSETQ. The CDR3 extends over 16 amino acids. V was clipped by 3 bases and J by 1 base, with 14 bases between them. In DNA form, the CDR3 reads TGCGCCAGCAGCTCCCTGGACCGGACGTCTGGAAACACCATATATTTT. Amino acid sequence: CASSSLDRTSGNTIYF.